Judged by frequency, the clone carrying this T cell receptor (beta chain) is medium-sized. Its antigen is as yet unknown. The record originates from a study of T cell clusters in autoimmune cytopenias. CDR1 is SGHAT and CDR2 is FQDESV in the germline V gene (reference sequence). This CDR3 contains 15 residues. TRB was amplified by touch-down multiplex PCR, primer pools A and B combined. TCRdb reprocessed the multiplex PCR reads, with one entry per CDR3 protein and no DNA. The data include about 4,800 distinct CDR3 sequences; the top ten clones carry less than 9.5%. Study-wide findings and caveats: Primary autoimmune cytopenia patients seemingly lacked the physiological T cell clusters found in healthy donors.

Roughly 38,000 genome equivalents of blood DNA were amplified for TRB. The chain recombines TRBV11-1 with TRBJ1-6. The sample taken for sequencing was peripheral blood. This sequence was found in a human donor with an autoimmune cytopenia or autoimmune hepatitis (not recorded which). The CDR3 loop reads CASSVLPDYNSPLHF.